The source of this T cell receptor (beta chain) is a study of T-cell reconstitution after alpha-beta-depleted transplantation in children. During its preparation, the TCRbeta library received unique molecular identifiers. TCRdb called the PCR reads again in MiXCR, with one record for every CDR3 protein. The sample carries under 750,000 distinct CDR3 sequences, more than 20% recorded once. This clonotype was observed a few times. CDR3 size: 12 residues. Trimming cost V 2 bases and J 1 base, with 5 bases left between them. CDR1 SQVTM and CDR2 ANQGSEA come from the germline V gene. Source: PBMCs, mostly from graft donor cells, taken 360 days after TCRalphabeta/CD19-depleted stem cell transplant. The chain combines TRBV29-1 with TRBJ1-1; D is ambiguous. This TCR derives from a boy under three years old who had a stem cell transplant for acute myeloid leukemia, so the T cells may come from the graft donor. The CDR3 bases are TGCAGCGTTGAATTCTGGAACACTGAAGCTTTCTTT. Translation gives CSVEFWNTEAFF.